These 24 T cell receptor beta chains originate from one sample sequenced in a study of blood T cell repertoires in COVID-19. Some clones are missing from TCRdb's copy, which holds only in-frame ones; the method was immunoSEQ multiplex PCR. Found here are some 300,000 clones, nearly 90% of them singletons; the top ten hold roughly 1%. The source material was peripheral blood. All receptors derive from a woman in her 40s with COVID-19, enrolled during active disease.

CDR3 bases: TGCGCCAGCAGTTTCGGGTCGGGGACTAGCGGGATTTACAATGAGCAGTTCTTC. It codes for CASSFGSGTSGIYNEQFF. The chain carries TRBV10-2 and TRBJ2-1; TRBD2 matches at 13 bases. This CDR3 comprises 18 residues. CDR1 is WSHSY and CDR2 is SAAADI in the germline V gene. J gave up 4 bases and V 5 bases, and 11 bases lay outside the gene matches.

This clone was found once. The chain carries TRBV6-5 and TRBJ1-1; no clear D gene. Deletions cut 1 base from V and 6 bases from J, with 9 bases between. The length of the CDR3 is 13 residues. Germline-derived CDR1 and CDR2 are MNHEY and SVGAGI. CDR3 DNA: TGTGCCAGCAGTTACTTTGTTTCCGCTGAAGCTTTCTTT. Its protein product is CASSYFVSAEAFF.

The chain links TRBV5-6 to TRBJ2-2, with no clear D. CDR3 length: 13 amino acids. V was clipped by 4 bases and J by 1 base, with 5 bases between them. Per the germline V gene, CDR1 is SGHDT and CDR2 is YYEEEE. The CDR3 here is CASSQQNTGELFF. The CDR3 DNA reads TGTGCCAGCAGCCAACAGAACACCGGGGAGCTGTTTTTT. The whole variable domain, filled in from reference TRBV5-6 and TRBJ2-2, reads DAGVTQSPTHLIKTRGQQVTLRCSPKSGHDTVSWYQQALGQGPQFIFQYYEEEERQRGNFPDRFSGHQFPNYSSELNVNALLLGDSALYLCASSQQNTGELFFGEGSRLTVL.

The CDR3 loop reads CASSLSPPGSSYNSPLHF. CDR3 sequence (DNA): TGTGCCAGCAGTTTAAGCCCCCCGGGGAGCTCCTATAATTCACCCCTCCACTTT. This chain connects TRBV28 to TRBJ1-6; no reliable D call. CDR3 length: 18 residues. V lost 2 bases and J 0 bases, leaving 14 bases between the germline ends. Looked up from germline, CDR1 is MDHEN and CDR2 is SYDVKM.

CDR3 in DNA: TGTGCCAGCAGCCTTCCCCAGGGGAACACTGAAGCTTTCTTT. Translation: CASSLPQGNTEAFF. V and J are TRBV28 and TRBJ1-1; tentative D call: TRBD1 (5 bases). The CDR3 runs to 14 residues. V gave up 6 bases and J gave up 1 base, with 12 bases separating them. CDR1 is MDHEN, CDR2 SYDVKM, per germline.

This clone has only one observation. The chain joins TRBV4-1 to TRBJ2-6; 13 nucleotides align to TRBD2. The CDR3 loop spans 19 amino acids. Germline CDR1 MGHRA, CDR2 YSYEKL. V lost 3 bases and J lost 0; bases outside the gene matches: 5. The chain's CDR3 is CASSQAGLAGASGANVLTF. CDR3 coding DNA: TGCGCCAGCAGCCAGGCTGGACTAGCGGGAGCCTCTGGGGCCAACGTCCTGACTTTC.

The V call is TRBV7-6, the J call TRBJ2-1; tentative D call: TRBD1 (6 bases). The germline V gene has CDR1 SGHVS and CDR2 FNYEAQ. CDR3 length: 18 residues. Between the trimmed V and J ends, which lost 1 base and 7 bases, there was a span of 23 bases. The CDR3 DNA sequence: TGTGCCAGCAGCTTAGGGCCCAGGGGTGCGGGTAGTCTAAATGAGCAGTTCTTC. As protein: CASSLGPRGAGSLNEQFF.

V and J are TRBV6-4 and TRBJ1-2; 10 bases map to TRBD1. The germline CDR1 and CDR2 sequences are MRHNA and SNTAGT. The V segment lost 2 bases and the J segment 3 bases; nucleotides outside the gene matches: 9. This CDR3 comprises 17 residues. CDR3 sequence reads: CASSDADRGLLYYGYTF. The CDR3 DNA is TGTGCCAGCAGTGACGCCGACAGGGGGCTTTTGTACTATGGCTACACCTTC.

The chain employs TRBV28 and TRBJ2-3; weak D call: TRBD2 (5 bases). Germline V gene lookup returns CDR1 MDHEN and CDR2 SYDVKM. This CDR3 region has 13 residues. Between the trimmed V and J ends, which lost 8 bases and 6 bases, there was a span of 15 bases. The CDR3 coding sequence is TGTGCCAGCCGACCGGCGGGTGGGGATACGCAGTATTTT. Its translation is CASRPAGGDTQYF.

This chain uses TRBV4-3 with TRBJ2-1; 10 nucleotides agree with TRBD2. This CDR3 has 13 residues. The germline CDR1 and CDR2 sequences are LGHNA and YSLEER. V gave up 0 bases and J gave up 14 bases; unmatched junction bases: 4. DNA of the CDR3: TGCGCCAGCAGCCAAGAGTTGCTAGCGGGGGAGTTCTTC. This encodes CASSQELLAGEFF.

The CDR3 reads CASSPIGHEQYF. CDR3 DNA: TGTGCCAGCTCACCGATCGGTCACGAGCAGTACTTC. The genes are TRBV18 and TRBJ2-7; the D is unclear. V lost 3 bases and J lost 5, with 8 bases in between. CDR1 KGHSH and CDR2 LQKENI come from the germline V gene. The CDR3 has 12 residues.

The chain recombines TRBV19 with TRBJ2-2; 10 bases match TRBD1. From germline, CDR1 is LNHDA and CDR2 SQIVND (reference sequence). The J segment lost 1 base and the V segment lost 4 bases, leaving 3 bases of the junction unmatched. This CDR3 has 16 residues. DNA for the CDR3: TGTGCCAGTAGTAAGACAGGGGGCAAGAACACCGGGGAGCTGTTTTTT. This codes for CASSKTGGKNTGELFF. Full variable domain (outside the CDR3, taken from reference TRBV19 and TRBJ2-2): DGGITQSPKYLFRKEGQNVTLSCEQNLNHDAMYWYRQDPGQGLRLIYYSQIVNDFQKGDIAEGYSVSREKKESFPLTVTSAQKNPTAFYLCASSKTGGKNTGELFFGEGSRLTVL.

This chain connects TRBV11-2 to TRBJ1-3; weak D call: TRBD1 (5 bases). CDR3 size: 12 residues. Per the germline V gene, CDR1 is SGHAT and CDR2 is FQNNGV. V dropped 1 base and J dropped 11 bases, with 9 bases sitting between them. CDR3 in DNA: TGTGCCAGCAGCTTAGGGGAGGGGTCCATATATTTT. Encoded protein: CASSLGEGSIYF.

The CDR3 region has the DNA TGTGCCAGCACCTTCTCCACGGGGATGGCGGACACTGAAGCTTTCTTT. This translates into CASTFSTGMADTEAFF. This chain links TRBV7-9 with TRBJ1-1; D gene unclear. The germline V and J ends were trimmed by 7 bases and 3 bases, with 21 bases remaining between them. Germline V lookup: CDR1 SEHNR, CDR2 FQNEAQ (reference sequence). This CDR3 spans 16 amino acids. Full variable domain (missing parts from reference TRBV7-9 and TRBJ1-1): DTGVSQNPRHKITKRGQNVTFRCDPISEHNRLYWYRQTLGQGPEFLTYFQNEAQLEKSRLLSDRFSAERPKGSFSTLEIQRTEQGDSAMYLCASTFSTGMADTEAFFGQGTRLTVV.

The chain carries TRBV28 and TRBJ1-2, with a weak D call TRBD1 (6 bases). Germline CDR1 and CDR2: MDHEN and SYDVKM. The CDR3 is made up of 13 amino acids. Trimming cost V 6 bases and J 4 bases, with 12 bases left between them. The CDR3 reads CASSLGGPYGYTF. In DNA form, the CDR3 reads TGTGCCAGCAGCCTCGGGGGGCCCTATGGCTACACCTTC.

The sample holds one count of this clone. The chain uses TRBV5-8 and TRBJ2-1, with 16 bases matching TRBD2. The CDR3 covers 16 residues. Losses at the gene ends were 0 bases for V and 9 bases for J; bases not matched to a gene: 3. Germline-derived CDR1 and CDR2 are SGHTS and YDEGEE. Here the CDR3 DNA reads TGTGCCAGCAGCTTGGAAGGGACTAGCGGGAGGGGTGAGCAGTTCTTC. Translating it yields CASSLEGTSGRGEQFF.

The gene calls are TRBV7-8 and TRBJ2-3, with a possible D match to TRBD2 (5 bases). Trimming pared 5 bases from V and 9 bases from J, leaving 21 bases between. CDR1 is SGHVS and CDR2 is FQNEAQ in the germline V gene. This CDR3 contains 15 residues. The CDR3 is CASSGQAGPRVTQYF. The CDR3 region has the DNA TGTGCCAGCAGCGGTCAGGCGGGCCCCCGGGTAACGCAGTATTTT.

The CDR3 sequence: CASSTGTSGRAFDNEQFF. Here the CDR3 DNA reads TGCGCCAGCAGCACAGGGACTAGCGGGAGGGCCTTCGACAATGAGCAGTTCTTC. The chain joins TRBV5-1 to TRBJ2-1, with 16 bases matching TRBD2. Germline V CDR1 and CDR2: SGHRS, YFSETQ. This CDR3 is 18 amino acids long. V trimming: 4 bases; J trimming: 5 bases; junction bases outside the gene matches: 9. The entire variable domain, with the rest obtained from reference TRBV5-1 and TRBJ2-1, is as follows: KAGVTQTPRYLIKTRGQQVTLSCSPISGHRSVSWYQQTPGQGLQFLFEYFSETQRNKGNFPGRFSGRQFSNSRSEMNVSTLELGDSALYLCASSTGTSGRAFDNEQFFGPGTRLTVL.

The CDR3 nucleotides read TGTGCCAGCAGCTCTCGGGAATTCGGGGGTAATTCACCCCTCCACTTT. Protein: CASSSREFGGNSPLHF. The gene calls are TRBV11-1 and TRBJ1-6; tentative D call: TRBD1 (5 bases). V was shortened by 4 bases and J by 6 bases, with 16 bases between the two germline ends. The CDR3 consists of 16 residues. CDR1 SGHAT and CDR2 FQDESV come from the germline V gene (reference sequence).

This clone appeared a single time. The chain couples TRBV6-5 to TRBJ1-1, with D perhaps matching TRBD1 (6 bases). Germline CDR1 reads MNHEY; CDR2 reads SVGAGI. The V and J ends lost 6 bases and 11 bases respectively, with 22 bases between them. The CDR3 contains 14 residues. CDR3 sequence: CASRPHRTGRGAFF. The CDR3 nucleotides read TGTGCCAGCAGGCCACACAGAACAGGGCGCGGGGCTTTCTTT.

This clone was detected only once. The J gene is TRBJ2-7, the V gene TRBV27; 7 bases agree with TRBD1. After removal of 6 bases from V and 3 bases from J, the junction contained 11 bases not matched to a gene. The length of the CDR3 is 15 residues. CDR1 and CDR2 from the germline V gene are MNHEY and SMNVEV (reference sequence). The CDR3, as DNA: TGTGCCAGCAGGCGAACTCCAGGGGGTAACTACGAGCAGTACTTC. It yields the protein CASRRTPGGNYEQYF.

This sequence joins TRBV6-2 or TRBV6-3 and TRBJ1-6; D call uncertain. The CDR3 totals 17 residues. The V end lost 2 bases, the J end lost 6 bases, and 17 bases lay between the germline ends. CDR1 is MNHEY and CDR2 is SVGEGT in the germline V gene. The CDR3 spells CASSYRGPAPANSPLHF. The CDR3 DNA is TGTGCCAGCAGTTACCGCGGTCCTGCGCCGGCTAATTCACCCCTCCACTTT.

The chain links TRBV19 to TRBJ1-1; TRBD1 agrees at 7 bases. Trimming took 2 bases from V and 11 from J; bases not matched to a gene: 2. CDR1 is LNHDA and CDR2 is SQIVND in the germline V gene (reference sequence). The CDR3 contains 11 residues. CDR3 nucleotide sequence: TGTGCCAGTAGTATACCAGGGGGTGCTTTCTTT. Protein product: CASSIPGGAFF.

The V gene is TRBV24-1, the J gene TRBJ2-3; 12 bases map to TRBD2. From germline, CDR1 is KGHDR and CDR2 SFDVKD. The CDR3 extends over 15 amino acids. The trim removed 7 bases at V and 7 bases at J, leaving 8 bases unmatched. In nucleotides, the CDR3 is TGTGCCACCAGGGCCTCTAGCGGGGGGGCAAATACGCAGTATTTT. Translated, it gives CATRASSGGANTQYF.